Listed below are T cell receptor beta chains from one sample, sequenced in a study of OX40 agonist ivuxolimab in advanced cancers. This table comes from immunoSEQ multiplex PCR, and its TCRdb copy is limited to in-frame clones, with some not included. Among roughly 100,000 clones listed, roughly 80% were seen once. Specimen: CD4+ or CD8+ T cells sorted from blood, collected in a trial of the OX40 agonist ivuxolimab. All receptors come from an adult with an advanced solid tumor such as melanoma, head and neck, liver or kidney cancer. Each CDR3 is given with its conserved first and last residue. D genes are given only for firm matches. Clone size is not always given. Where it is, it says once, few, many or a class for expanded clones.

V	size	D	J	DNA	CDR3
TRBV6-5	NA	NA	TRBJ1-2	TGTGCCAGCAGTTACTCGTCTGCAGGGCCGAGGGGCTACACCTTC	CASSYSSAGPRGYTF
TRBV4-1	NA	NA	TRBJ2-7	TGCGCCAGCAGCCAAAAAACAGGCTCCTACGAGCAGTACTTC	CASSQKTGSYEQYF
TRBV9	NA	TRBD2	TRBJ2-2	TGTGCCAGCAGCGTGCTACTAGCGGGAGCTCCCGGGGAGCTGTTTTTT	CASSVLLAGAPGELFF
TRBV2	few	NA	TRBJ1-1	TGTGCCAGCAGGGACAATGAAGCTTTCTTT	CASRDNEAFF
TRBV7-3	NA	NA	TRBJ1-1	TGTGCCAGCAGCTTGGGACCGGCATCCTTGAACACTGAAGCTTTCTTT	CASSLGPASLNTEAFF
TRBV28	NA	NA	TRBJ2-1	TGTGCCAGCAGCTCCTGGGGGGGGCTGTCCTACAATGAGCAGTTCTTC	CASSSWGGLSYNEQFF
TRBV7-9	NA	TRBD2	TRBJ2-1	TGTGCCAGCAGCCCCCGGGCTAGCGGTTCCTACAATGAGCAGTTCTTC	CASSPRASGSYNEQFF
TRBV9	NA	NA	TRBJ2-1	TGTGCCAGCAGCGGAAAGACAGGTCCGGCCTACAATGAGCAGTTCTTC	CASSGKTGPAYNEQFF
TRBV5-6	NA	NA	TRBJ2-7	TGTGCCAGCAGCTTGGACCAGATAGCCTACGAGCAGTACTTC	CASSLDQIAYEQYF
TRBV27	NA	NA	TRBJ2-3	TGTGCCAGCTCGAACAGGGGGGGCCTGGTAGATACGCAGTATTTT	CASSNRGGLVDTQYF
TRBV5-1	NA	TRBD2	TRBJ2-1	TGCGCCAGCAGCTTGGACGGGGTGAGCGGGAGGTTTGATGAGCAGTTCTTC	CASSLDGVSGRFDEQFF
TRBV5-5	NA	NA	TRBJ1-4	TGTGCCAGCGAGGAGACAGTCGTAATCGGAAAACTGTTTTTT	CASEETVVIGKLFF
TRBV18	NA	NA	TRBJ2-7	TGTGCCAGCTCAGAAGACGGACACAGCTCCTACGAGCAGTACTTC	CASSEDGHSSYEQYF
TRBV11-3	NA	NA	TRBJ2-3	TGTGCCAGCAGCTTAGGGGATACGCAGTATTTT	CASSLGDTQYF
TRBV7-9	few	NA	TRBJ1-5	TGTGCCAGCAGCCGCGGAGGGAGTCAGCCCCAGCATTTT	CASSRGGSQPQHF
TRBV14	NA	NA	TRBJ2-1	TGTGCCAGCAGCCACGTTTCCTACAATGAGCAGTTCTTC	CASSHVSYNEQFF
TRBV7-2	NA	TRBD2	TRBJ2-1	TGTGCCAGCAGCGCCGGGACTAGCGCCTACAATGAGCAGTTCTTC	CASSAGTSAYNEQFF
TRBV2	NA	TRBD2	TRBJ2-1	TGTGCCAGCAGTGGGGCGGGAGGCTACAATGAGCAGTTCTTC	CASSGAGGYNEQFF
TRBV28	NA	NA	TRBJ1-1	TGTGCCAGCAGTCCAGTAGTAGGGGGGGGTTCAAACACTGAAGCTTTCTTT	CASSPVVGGGSNTEAFF
TRBV18	NA	NA	TRBJ2-1	TGTGCCAGCTCACAGGGCTTAGGAGGGTACAATGAGCAGTTCTTC	CASSQGLGGYNEQFF
TRBV7-9	NA	NA	TRBJ2-1	TGTGCCAGCAGCCTCCCCCTGGGCGACAATGAGCAGTTCTTC	CASSLPLGDNEQFF
TRBV9	NA	NA	TRBJ1-1	TGTGCCAGCAGCGTACGCGGTGACCTGAACACTGAAGCTTTCTTT	CASSVRGDLNTEAFF
TRBV13	NA	TRBD1	TRBJ1-2	TGTGCCAGCAGCTATTCACAGGGGGACTATGGCTACACCTTC	CASSYSQGDYGYTF
TRBV23-1	NA	NA	TRBJ1-6	TGCGCCAGCAGTCAATCGTGCAGGGGCATGAGCTCCTATAATTCACCCCTCCACTTT	CASSQSCRGMSSYNSPLHF
TRBV19	NA	NA	TRBJ1-2	TGTGCCAGTAGTATCGACGGCAGCACTAACTATGGCTACACCTTC	CASSIDGSTNYGYTF
TRBV19	NA	TRBD1	TRBJ2-7	TGTGCCAGTAGTTGGGGGGACAGGGTTACGTACGAGCAGTACTTC	CASSWGDRVTYEQYF
TRBV6-5	NA	TRBD2	TRBJ2-7	TGTGCCAGCAGTTACTCCGTAGCGGGAGGGCCCGACGAGCAGTACTTC	CASSYSVAGGPDEQYF
TRBV2	many	NA	TRBJ2-7	TGTGCCAGCAGCCTTAAGGGGGGACGATTGACGGTCTCCTACGAGCAGTACTTC	CASSLKGGRLTVSYEQYF